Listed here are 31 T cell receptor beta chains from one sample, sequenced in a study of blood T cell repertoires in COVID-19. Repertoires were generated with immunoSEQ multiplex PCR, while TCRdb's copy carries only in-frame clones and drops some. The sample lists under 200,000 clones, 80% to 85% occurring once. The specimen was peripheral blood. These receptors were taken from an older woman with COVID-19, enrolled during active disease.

The CDR3 DNA reads TGTGCCAGCAGCCCTACCGGCGGGCTAGCTCGCACAGATACGCAGTATTTT. This sequence encodes CASSPTGGLARTDTQYF. The chain recombines TRBV27 with TRBJ2-3; possibly TRBD2 for D (5 bases). The CDR3 is 17 residues long. The germline V gene has CDR1 MNHEY and CDR2 SMNVEV (reference sequence). Trimming took off 6 bases at V and 1 base at J, with 20 bases between the two ends.

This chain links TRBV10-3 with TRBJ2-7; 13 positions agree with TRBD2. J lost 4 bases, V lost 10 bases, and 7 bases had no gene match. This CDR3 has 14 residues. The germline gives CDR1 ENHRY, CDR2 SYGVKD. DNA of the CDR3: TGTGCCACAGGGACTAGCGGGAATATTTACGAGCAGTACTTC. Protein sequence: CATGTSGNIYEQYF.

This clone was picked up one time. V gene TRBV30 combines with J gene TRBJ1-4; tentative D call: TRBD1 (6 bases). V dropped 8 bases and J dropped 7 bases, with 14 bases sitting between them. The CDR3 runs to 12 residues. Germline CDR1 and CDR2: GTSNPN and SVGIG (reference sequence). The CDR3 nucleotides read TGTGCCCGGCGGGGGGGCGTTGAAAAACTGTTTTTT. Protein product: CARRGGVEKLFF.

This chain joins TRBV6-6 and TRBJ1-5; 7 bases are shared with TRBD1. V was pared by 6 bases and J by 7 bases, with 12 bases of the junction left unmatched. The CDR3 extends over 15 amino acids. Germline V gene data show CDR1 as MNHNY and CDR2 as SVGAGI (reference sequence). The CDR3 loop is CASRGEQGYRQPQHF. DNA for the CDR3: TGTGCCAGCAGGGGAGAACAGGGGTATCGGCAGCCCCAGCATTTT.

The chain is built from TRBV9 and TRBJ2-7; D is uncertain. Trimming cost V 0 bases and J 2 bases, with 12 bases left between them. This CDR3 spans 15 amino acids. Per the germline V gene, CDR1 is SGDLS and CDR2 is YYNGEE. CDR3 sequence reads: CASSVGAGRTYEQYF. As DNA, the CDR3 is TGTGCCAGCAGCGTAGGGGCAGGTCGAACCTACGAGCAGTACTTC. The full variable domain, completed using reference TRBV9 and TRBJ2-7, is DSGVTQTPKHLITATGQRVTLRCSPRSGDLSVYWYQQSLDQGLQFLIQYYNGEERAKGNILERFSAQQFPDLHSELNLSSLELGDSALYFCASSVGAGRTYEQYFGPGTRLTVT.

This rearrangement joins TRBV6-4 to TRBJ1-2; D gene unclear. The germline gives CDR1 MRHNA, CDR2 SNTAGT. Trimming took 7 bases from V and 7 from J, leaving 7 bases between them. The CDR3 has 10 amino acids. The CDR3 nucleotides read TGTGCCAGCATAACAAGTGGCTACACCTTC. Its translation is CASITSGYTF.

This CDR3 reads CASSFRGNQPQHF. The CDR3 DNA sequence: TGCGCCAGCAGCTTCCGGGGCAATCAGCCCCAGCATTTT. The chain couples TRBV5-1 to TRBJ1-5, with unresolved D. In germline, CDR1 is SGHRS, CDR2 YFSETQ. This CDR3 comprises 13 residues. Trimming pared 2 bases from V and 2 bases from J, leaving 5 bases between.

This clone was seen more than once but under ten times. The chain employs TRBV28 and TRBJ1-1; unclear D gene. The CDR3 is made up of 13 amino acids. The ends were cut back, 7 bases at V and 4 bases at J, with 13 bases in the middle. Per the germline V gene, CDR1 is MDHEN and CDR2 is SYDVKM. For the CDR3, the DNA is TGTGCCAGCATCCCCCAAGGGAGCACTGAAGCTTTCTTT. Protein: CASIPQGSTEAFF.

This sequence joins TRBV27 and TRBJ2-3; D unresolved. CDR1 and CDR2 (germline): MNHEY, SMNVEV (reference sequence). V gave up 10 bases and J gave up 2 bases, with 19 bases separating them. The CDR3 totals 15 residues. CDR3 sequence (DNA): TGTGCCACAAAACCCGAGGCGGAGTACACAGATACGCAGTATTTT. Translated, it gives CATKPEAEYTDTQYF.

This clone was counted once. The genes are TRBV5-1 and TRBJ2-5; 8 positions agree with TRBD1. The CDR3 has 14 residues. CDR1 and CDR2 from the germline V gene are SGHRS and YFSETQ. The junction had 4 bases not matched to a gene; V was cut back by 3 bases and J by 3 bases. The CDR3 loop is CASSSTGAEETQYF. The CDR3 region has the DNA TGCGCCAGCAGCTCGACAGGGGCCGAAGAGACCCAGTACTTC.

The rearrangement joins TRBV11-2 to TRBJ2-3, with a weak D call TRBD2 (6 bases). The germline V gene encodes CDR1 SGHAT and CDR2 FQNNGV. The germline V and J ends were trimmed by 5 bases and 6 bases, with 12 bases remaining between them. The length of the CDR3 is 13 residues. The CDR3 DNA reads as TGTGCCAGCAGCCGGGGGAATGGGGATACGCAGTATTTT. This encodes CASSRGNGDTQYF.

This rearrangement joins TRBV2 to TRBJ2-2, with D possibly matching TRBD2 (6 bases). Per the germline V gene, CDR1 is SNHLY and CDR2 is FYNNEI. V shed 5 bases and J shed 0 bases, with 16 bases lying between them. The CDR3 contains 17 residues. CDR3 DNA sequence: TGTGCCAGCAGTCGGTTGGAGGTAGCGGCGAACACCGGGGAGCTGTTTTTT. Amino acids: CASSRLEVAANTGELFF.

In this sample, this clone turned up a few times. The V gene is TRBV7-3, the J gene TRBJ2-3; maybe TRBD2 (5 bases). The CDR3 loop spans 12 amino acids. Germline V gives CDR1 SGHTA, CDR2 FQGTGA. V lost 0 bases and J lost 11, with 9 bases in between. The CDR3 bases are TGTGCCAGCAGCTTAACACATGGGAGGCAGTATTTT. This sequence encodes CASSLTHGRQYF.

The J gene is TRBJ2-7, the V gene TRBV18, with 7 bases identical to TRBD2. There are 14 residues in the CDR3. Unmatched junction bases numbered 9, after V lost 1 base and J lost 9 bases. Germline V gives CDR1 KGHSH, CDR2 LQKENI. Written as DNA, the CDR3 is TGTGCCAGCTCACCACTAGGGACTACCGAACTGCAGTACTTC. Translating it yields CASSPLGTTELQYF.

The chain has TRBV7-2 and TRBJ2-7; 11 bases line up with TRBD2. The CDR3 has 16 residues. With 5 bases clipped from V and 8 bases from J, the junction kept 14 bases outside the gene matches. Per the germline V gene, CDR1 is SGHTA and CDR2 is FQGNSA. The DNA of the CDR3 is TGTGCCAGCAGCGCCGTAGCCGTGACTAGCGGGACCCAGCAGTACTTC. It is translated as CASSAVAVTSGTQQYF. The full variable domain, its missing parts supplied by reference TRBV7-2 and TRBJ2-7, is GAGVSQSPSNKVTEKGKDVELRCDPISGHTALYWYRQSLGQGLEFLIYFQGNSAPDKSGLPSDRFSAERTGGSVSTLTIQRTQQEDSAVYLCASSAVAVTSGTQQYFGPGTRLTVT.

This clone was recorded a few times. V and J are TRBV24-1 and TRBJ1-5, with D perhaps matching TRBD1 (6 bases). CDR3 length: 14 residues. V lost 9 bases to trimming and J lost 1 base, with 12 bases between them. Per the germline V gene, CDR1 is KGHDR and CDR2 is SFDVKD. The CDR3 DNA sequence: TGTGCCACCCAACAGGGACGGAGCAATCAGCCCCAGCATTTT. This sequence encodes CATQQGRSNQPQHF.

The CDR3: CASSRGGETQYF. Here the CDR3 DNA reads TGTGCCAGCAGCCGCGGGGGAGAGACCCAGTACTTC. The chain joins TRBV3-1 (or the pseudogene TRBV3-2) to TRBJ2-5, with 7 bases aligning to TRBD2. Germline values: CDR1 LGHDT, CDR2 YNNKEL (reference sequence). Trimming at V came to 4 bases and at J to 4 bases, leaving 0 bases not matched to a gene. This CDR3 has 12 residues.

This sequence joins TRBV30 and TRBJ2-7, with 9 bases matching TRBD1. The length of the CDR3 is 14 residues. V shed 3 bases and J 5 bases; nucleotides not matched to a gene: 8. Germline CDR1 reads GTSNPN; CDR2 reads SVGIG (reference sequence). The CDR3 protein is CAWREDRGTHEQYF. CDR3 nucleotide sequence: TGTGCCTGGAGGGAGGACAGGGGCACACACGAGCAGTACTTC.

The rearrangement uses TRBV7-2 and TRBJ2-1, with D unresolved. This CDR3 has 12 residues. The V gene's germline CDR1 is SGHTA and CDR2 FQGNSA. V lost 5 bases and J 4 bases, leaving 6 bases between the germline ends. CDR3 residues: CASSPNYNEQFF. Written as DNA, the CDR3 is TGTGCCAGCAGCCCTAATTACAATGAGCAGTTCTTC.

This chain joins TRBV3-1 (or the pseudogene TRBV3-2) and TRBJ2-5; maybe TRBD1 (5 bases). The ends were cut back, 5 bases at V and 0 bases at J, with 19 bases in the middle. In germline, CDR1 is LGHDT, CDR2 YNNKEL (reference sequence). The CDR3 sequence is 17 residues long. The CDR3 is CASSSQGLGSYQETQYF. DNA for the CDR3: TGTGCCAGCAGCTCCCAGGGCCTTGGATCTTACCAAGAGACCCAGTACTTC.

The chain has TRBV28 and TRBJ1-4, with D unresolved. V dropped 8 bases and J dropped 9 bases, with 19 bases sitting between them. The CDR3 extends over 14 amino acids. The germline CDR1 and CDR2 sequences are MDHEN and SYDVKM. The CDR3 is CASGEQSFPQKLFF. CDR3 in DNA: TGTGCCAGCGGTGAACAGAGTTTCCCCCAAAAACTGTTTTTT. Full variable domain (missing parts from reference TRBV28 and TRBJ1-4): DVKVTQSSRYLVKRTGEKVFLECVQDMDHENMFWYRQDPGLGLRLIYFSYDVKMKEKGDIPEGYSVSREKKERFSLILESASTNQTSMYLCASGEQSFPQKLFFGSGTQLSVL.

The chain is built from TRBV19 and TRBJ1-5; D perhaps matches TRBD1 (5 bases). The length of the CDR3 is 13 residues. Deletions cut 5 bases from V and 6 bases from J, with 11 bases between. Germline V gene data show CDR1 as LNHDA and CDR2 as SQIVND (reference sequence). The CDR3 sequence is CASSVQGGQPQHF. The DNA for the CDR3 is TGTGCCAGTAGTGTGCAGGGCGGTCAGCCCCAGCATTTT.

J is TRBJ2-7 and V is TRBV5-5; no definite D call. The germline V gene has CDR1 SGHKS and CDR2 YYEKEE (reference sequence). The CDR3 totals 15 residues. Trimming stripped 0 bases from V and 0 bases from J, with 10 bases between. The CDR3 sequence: CASSLAVSPSYEQYF. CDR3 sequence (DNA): TGTGCCAGCAGCTTGGCGGTTTCACCCTCCTACGAGCAGTACTTC.

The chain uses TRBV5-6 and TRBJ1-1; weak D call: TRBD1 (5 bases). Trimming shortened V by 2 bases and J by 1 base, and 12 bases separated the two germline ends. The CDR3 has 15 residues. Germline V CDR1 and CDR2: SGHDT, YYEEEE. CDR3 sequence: CASSFARVGNTEAFF. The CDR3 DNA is TGTGCCAGCAGCTTTGCCAGGGTGGGGAACACTGAAGCTTTCTTT.

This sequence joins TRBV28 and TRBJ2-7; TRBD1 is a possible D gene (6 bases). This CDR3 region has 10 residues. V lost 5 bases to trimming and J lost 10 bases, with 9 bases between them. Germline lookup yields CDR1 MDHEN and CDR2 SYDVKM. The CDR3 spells CASSGQSQYF. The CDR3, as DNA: TGTGCCAGCAGTGGACAGAGCCAGTACTTC.

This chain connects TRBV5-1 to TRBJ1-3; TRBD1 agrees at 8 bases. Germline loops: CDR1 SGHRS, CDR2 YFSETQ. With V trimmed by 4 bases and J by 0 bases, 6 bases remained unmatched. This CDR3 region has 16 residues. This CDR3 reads CASSSPGQGSGNTIYF. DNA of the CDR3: TGCGCCAGCAGCAGCCCCGGACAGGGCTCTGGAAACACCATATATTTT.

Here the CDR3 reads CASSELNEQYF. In DNA form, the CDR3 reads TGTGCCAGCAGTGAACTAAACGAGCAGTACTTC. The V gene is TRBV6-1, the J gene TRBJ2-7; D not certain. V lost 2 bases and J 5 bases, leaving 4 bases between the germline ends. This CDR3 is built from 11 residues. The V gene's germline CDR1 is MNHNS and CDR2 SASEGT.

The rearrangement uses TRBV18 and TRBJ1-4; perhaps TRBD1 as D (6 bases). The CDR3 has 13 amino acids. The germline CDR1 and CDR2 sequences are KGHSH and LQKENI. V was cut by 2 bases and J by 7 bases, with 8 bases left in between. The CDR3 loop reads CASSPGGGEKLFF. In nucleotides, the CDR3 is TGTGCCAGCTCACCAGGGGGCGGTGAAAAACTGTTTTTT.

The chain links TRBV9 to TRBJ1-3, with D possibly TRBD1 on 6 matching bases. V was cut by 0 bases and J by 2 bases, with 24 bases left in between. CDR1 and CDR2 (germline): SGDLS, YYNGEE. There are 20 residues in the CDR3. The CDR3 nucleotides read TGTGCCAGCAGCGTAGATTCTCTGGTACGCGGGGGGCGGGCTGGAAACACCATATATTTT. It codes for CASSVDSLVRGGRAGNTIYF.

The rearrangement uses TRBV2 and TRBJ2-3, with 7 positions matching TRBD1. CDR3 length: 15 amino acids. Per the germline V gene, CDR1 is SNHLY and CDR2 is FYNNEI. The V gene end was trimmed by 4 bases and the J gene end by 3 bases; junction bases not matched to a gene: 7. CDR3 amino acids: CASSGDRDGTDTQYF. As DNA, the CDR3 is TGTGCCAGCAGTGGCGACAGGGATGGAACAGATACGCAGTATTTT.

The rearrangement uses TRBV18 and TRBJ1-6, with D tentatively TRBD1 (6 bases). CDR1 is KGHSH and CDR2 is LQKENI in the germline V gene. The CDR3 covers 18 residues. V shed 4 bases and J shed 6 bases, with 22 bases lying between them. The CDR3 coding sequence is TGTGCCAGCTCACGGGAAGGCCCCCAGGGGAACCTTAATTCACCCCTCCACTTT. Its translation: CASSREGPQGNLNSPLHF.